This is a list of T cell receptor beta chains from one sample in a study of CD8+ T cells in alopecia areata. Some clones are missing from TCRdb's copy, which holds only in-frame ones; the method was immunoSEQ multiplex PCR. The sample holds approximately 180,000 clones, about 66% seen once. Material: CD8+ T cells sorted from blood, obtained at week 0. Receptor source: a human donor with alopecia areata. Each CDR3 is given with its conserved first and last residue. A D gene is named only where the DNA matches it firmly. Not all rows give a size; the values are once, few, many and, for expanded clones, a class.

TRBV29-1	TRBJ2-5	once	TRBD1	TGCAGCGCCGGACAGGGCCTACGGGAGACCCAGTACTTC	CSAGQGLRETQYF
TRBV4-1	TRBJ2-3	NA	TRBD1	TGCGCCAGCAGCCAAGAGTTGACAGGGGCGGATACGCAGTATTTT	CASSQELTGADTQYF
TRBV5-6	TRBJ1-5	once	NA	TGTGCCAGCAGCTTGGATGGCTGGGATCAGCCCCAGCATTTT	CASSLDGWDQPQHF
TRBV12-5	TRBJ1-1	few	NA	TGTGCTAGTGGTTCGACGCAGGGGTACACTGAAGCTTTCTTT	CASGSTQGYTEAFF
TRBV29-1	TRBJ1-2	NA	TRBD1	TGCAGCGTTCTGGCAGGGGGCTCTAGCTATGGCTACACCTTC	CSVLAGGSSYGYTF
TRBV13	TRBJ2-7	NA	TRBD1	TGTGCCAGCAGCAATCGGGACAGGGGATCCTACGAGCAGTACTTC	CASSNRDRGSYEQYF
TRBV30	TRBJ2-1	NA	NA	TGTGCCTGGAGCCGGGGACACAATGAGCAGTTCTTC	CAWSRGHNEQFF
TRBV30	TRBJ1-4	NA	TRBD1	TGTGCCTGGAGACATGACAGGGGTAGTGAAAAACTGTTTTTT	CAWRHDRGSEKLFF
TRBV19	TRBJ1-2	NA	NA	TGTGCCAGTAGTATCGACGGACTAGGTGGCTACACCTTC	CASSIDGLGGYTF
TRBV30	TRBJ2-1	NA	NA	TGTGCCTGGCACATAGGGGGACCCTACAATGAGCAGTTCTTC	CAWHIGGPYNEQFF
TRBV7-6	TRBJ2-3	NA	NA	TGTGCCAGCAGCTTAAGGCCTGACACAGATACGCAGTATTTT	CASSLRPDTDTQYF
TRBV5-6	TRBJ2-7	NA	TRBD1	TGTGCCAGCAGCGGGGACAGCTACGAGCAGTACTTC	CASSGDSYEQYF
TRBV7-9	TRBJ2-1	medium-sized	NA	TGTGCCAGCAGCGCCGAAGGTAGCTCCTACAATGAGCAGTTCTTC	CASSAEGSSYNEQFF
TRBV27	TRBJ1-2	NA	TRBD1	TGTGCCAGCAGGACCCGGACAGGGGTGGATGGCTACACCTTC	CASRTRTGVDGYTF
TRBV10-3	TRBJ2-7	NA	NA	TGTGCCACCGAAGTTGAAGGGTCCTACGAGCAGTACTTC	CATEVEGSYEQYF
TRBV7-6	TRBJ2-7	NA	NA	TGTGCCAGCAGTAGGGGTCACTTTGGGTCCTACGAGCAGTACTTC	CASSRGHFGSYEQYF
TRBV14	TRBJ1-6	NA	NA	TGTGCCAGCAGCCAAGGATACAGGAATAATTCACCCCTCCACTTT	CASSQGYRNNSPLHF
TRBV13	TRBJ2-2	NA	NA	TGTGCCAGCAGCCCACCCGAGGGGGGGAGAGACACCGGGGAGCTGTTTTTT	CASSPPEGGRDTGELFF
TRBV19	TRBJ2-7	NA	TRBD1	TGTGCCAGTAGTAAACAGGGGGGCTACGAGCAGTACTTC	CASSKQGGYEQYF
TRBV6-5	TRBJ2-7	NA	TRBD2	TGTGCCAGCAGTCGAAGCGCGGGGGGAGGCGAGCAGTACTTC	CASSRSAGGGEQYF
TRBV29-1	TRBJ2-7	few	TRBD1	TGCAGCGGTACGGACAGGGCAGGTTACGAGCAGTACTTC	CSGTDRAGYEQYF
TRBV29-1	TRBJ1-2	NA	TRBD1	TGCAGCGTTGTACTTTTGGACAGGGACAACTATGGCTACACCTTC	CSVVLLDRDNYGYTF
TRBV14	TRBJ2-6	NA	NA	TGTGCCAGCAGCCCGTATTCCTCTGGGGCCAACGTCCTGACTTTC	CASSPYSSGANVLTF
TRBV10-1	TRBJ1-1	NA	NA	TGCGCCAGCCAGGAGACAATGAACACTGAAGCTTTCTTT	CASQETMNTEAFF
TRBV30	TRBJ2-7	NA	NA	TGTGCCTGGAGTGTGGGCTCCTACGAGCAGTACTTC	CAWSVGSYEQYF
TRBV5-1	TRBJ1-4	NA	NA	TGCGCCAGCAGCATAGAATTGACTAATGAAAAACTGTTTTTT	CASSIELTNEKLFF
TRBV6-5	TRBJ1-5	NA	TRBD1	TGTGCCAGCAGTCCTCGGGACAGGGGTTGGCCCCAGCATTTT	CASSPRDRGWPQHF
TRBV19	TRBJ2-1	NA	TRBD2	TGTGCCAGTAGTATCGGACTAGCGGCGTACAATGAGCAGTTCTTC	CASSIGLAAYNEQFF
TRBV4-2	TRBJ2-3	NA	TRBD2	TGTGCCAGCAGCCAAGAATCTGCGGGGGAGAACACAGATACGCAGTATTTT	CASSQESAGENTDTQYF
TRBV5-1	TRBJ1-2	few	NA	TGCGCCAGCAGGGGGAACAGGGATGGCTACACCTTC	CASRGNRDGYTF
TRBV2	TRBJ2-3	NA	TRBD1	TGTGCCAGCAGGCAAACCGGGACAGGGGGAATAGATACGCAGTATTTT	CASRQTGTGGIDTQYF
TRBV15	TRBJ1-2	NA	NA	TGTGCCACCAGCAGAGAGAGAAGGGCGGGGGATGGCTACACCTTC	CATSRERRAGDGYTF
TRBV4-1	TRBJ1-5	once	NA	TGCGCCAGCAGCCAAGGACCCCAGGGAAGGCGCAATCAGCCCCAGCATTTT	CASSQGPQGRRNQPQHF
TRBV4-1	TRBJ1-1	few	NA	TGCGCCAGCAGCCAGCCCATACAGGGATTAAACACTGAAGCTTTCTTT	CASSQPIQGLNTEAFF
TRBV30	TRBJ2-7	NA	NA	TGTGCCTGGAGGACAGGTGTCCACGAGCAGTACTTC	CAWRTGVHEQYF
TRBV27	TRBJ2-2	few	NA	TGTGCCAGCAGAGCTTCTGGGGAGCTGTTTTTT	CASRASGELFF
TRBV11-2	TRBJ1-2	NA	TRBD1	TGTGCCAGCAGCGAAGCAGGGGGCAGTAACTATGGCTACACCTTC	CASSEAGGSNYGYTF
TRBV29-1	TRBJ2-1	few	NA	TGCAGCGTTGGGGGCTCCTACAATGAGCAGTTCTTC	CSVGGSYNEQFF
TRBV27	TRBJ2-7	NA	NA	TGTGCCAGCAGTCAACAAGGGGACGACGAGCAGTACTTC	CASSQQGDDEQYF
TRBV19	TRBJ1-2	NA	NA	TGTGCCAGTAGTTCCGGGACATTAGGCTACACCTTC	CASSSGTLGYTF
TRBV5-1	TRBJ2-7	NA	NA	TGCGCCAGCAGCTTGGATGGCGGCGGGTACGAGCAGTACTTC	CASSLDGGGYEQYF
TRBV15	TRBJ1-2	once	NA	TGTGCCACCAGCTCTAGGGAGACTAACTATGGCTACACCTTC	CATSSRETNYGYTF
TRBV30	TRBJ1-1	few	NA	TGTGCCTGGAGTGTAGGGTTGGAGAACACTGAAGCTTTCTTT	CAWSVGLENTEAFF
TRBV7-2	TRBJ1-5	NA	NA	TGTGCCAGCAGCCCTAGAAGGGGCAATCAGCCCCAGCATTTT	CASSPRRGNQPQHF
TRBV5-6	TRBJ2-7	NA	NA	TGTGCCAGCAGCGTAGGTAGCGGATACTACGAGCAGTACTTC	CASSVGSGYYEQYF
TRBV9	TRBJ1-2	once	NA	TGTGCCAGCCAAAGAAATGGCTACACCTTC	CASQRNGYTF
TRBV21-1	TRBJ2-1	NA	NA	TGTGCCAGCAGCGGAGAAAGGGGGTTCTTC	CASSGERGFF
TRBV23-1	TRBJ2-2	NA	NA	TGCGCCAGCAGTCAATCGGGGCGCGACCTCAACACCGGGGAGCTGTTTTTT	CASSQSGRDLNTGELFF
TRBV7-9	TRBJ2-7	NA	NA	TGTGCCAGCAGCTCCAGGGGCGGCGAGCAGTACTTC	CASSSRGGEQYF
TRBV4-1	TRBJ2-3	NA	NA	TGCGCCAGCAGCCAAGAGAGGGTAGCGACAGATACGCAGTATTTT	CASSQERVATDTQYF
TRBV2	TRBJ2-3	NA	NA	TGTGCCAGACAGCGTAGCGGATACACAGATACGCAGTATTTT	CARQRSGYTDTQYF
TRBV30	TRBJ1-2	NA	NA	TGTGCCTGGAAGGACAGAGCTAACTATGGCTACACCTTC	CAWKDRANYGYTF
TRBV5-1	TRBJ1-2	NA	TRBD1	TGCGCCAGCACCCAGGGGGCGGATGGCTACACCTTC	CASTQGADGYTF
TRBV5-1	TRBJ2-7	NA	TRBD2	TGCGCCAGCAGCCCGGAGCGGGGTGGCAACGAGCAGTACTTC	CASSPERGGNEQYF